One T cell receptor beta chain is described in this entry. The antigen is unknown. The assay was immunoSEQ multiplex PCR, and TCRdb's table has in-frame clones only and misses some. This table holds roughly 66,000 clones, roughly four fifths found once. These data come from a study of radiotherapy plus CTLA-4 blockade in lung cancer. About the study: Among enrolled patients, over 15% responded and 31% achieved disease control. Study conclusions and caveats: The study found tumor-derived TCR clones expanded in blood after radiotherapy plus ipilimumab. Together with interferon-beta, which increased in serum after radiation, early dynamic changes in blood T cell clones were reportedly the best predictors of response.

Trimming stripped 4 bases from V and 2 bases from J, with 12 bases between. This CDR3 has 14 residues. The V gene's germline CDR1 is SGHKS and CDR2 YYEKEE (reference sequence). Alongside CTLA-4 blockade with ipilimumab, patients with chemo-refractory metastatic non-small-cell lung cancer received focal radiation. The source of this sequence is a human donor with non-small cell lung cancer who had a partial response to radiotherapy plus ipilimumab. The sequenced sample was peripheral blood, obtained from a patient treated with radiotherapy plus ipilimumab. J is TRBJ1-2 and V is TRBV5-5; D is perhaps TRBD1 (5 bases). The CDR3 coding sequence is TGTGCCAGCAGCCCCTTTGACAGCAACTATGGCTACACCTTC. It yields the protein CASSPFDSNYGYTF. Using reference TRBV5-5 and TRBJ1-2 for the parts outside the CDR3, the full variable domain is DAGVTQSPTHLIKTRGQQVTLRCSPISGHKSVSWYQQVLGQGPQFIFQYYEKEERGRGNFPDRFSARQFPNYSSELNVNALLLGDSALYLCASSPFDSNYGYTFGSGTRLTVV.